Each of the 26 T cell receptor beta chains below was sequenced from the same sample in a study of long-term antiretroviral therapy in people with HIV. Survey level was the resolution at which the v3.0 immunoSEQ assay ran. Generated by immunoSEQ multiplex PCR, the TCRdb table keeps only in-frame clones and is missing some. The sample lists about 34,000 clones, roughly three quarters occurring once. Material: unsorted PBMCs, obtained 1.9 years after starting antiretroviral therapy. These receptors were collected from a man aged 18-30 years with HIV.

The chain recombines TRBV9 with TRBJ2-5, with 7 bases that match TRBD1. Germline CDR1 SGDLS, CDR2 YYNGEE. CDR3 length: 14 amino acids. With V trimmed by 3 bases and J by 5 bases, 7 bases remained unmatched. The CDR3 sequence is CASSAAYRGETQYF. CDR3 coding DNA: TGTGCCAGCAGCGCTGCCTACAGGGGCGAGACCCAGTACTTC.

The V call is TRBV6-1, the J call TRBJ1-1; unclear D gene. V was shortened by 1 base and J by 9 bases, with 12 bases between the two germline ends. This CDR3 has 13 amino acids. From germline, CDR1 is MNHNS and CDR2 SASEGT. The CDR3 DNA is TGTGCCAGCAGTGAAGGGGAGAGAGCCCAAGCTTTCTTT. This codes for CASSEGERAQAFF.

V gene TRBV5-1 combines with J gene TRBJ2-5; D may correspond to TRBD1 or TRBD2 (5 bases each). Trimming shortened V by 4 bases and J by 9 bases, and 13 bases separated the two germline ends. Germline loops: CDR1 SGHRS, CDR2 YFSETQ. The CDR3 length is 12 residues. The CDR3 DNA reads as TGCGCCAGCAGCCGGGTGGGGGACCCCCAGTACTTC. It codes for CASSRVGDPQYF.

This chain links TRBV7-3 with TRBJ1-6; D is possibly TRBD1 (5 bases). Germline CDR1 reads SGHTA; CDR2 reads FQGTGA. V was shortened by 5 bases and J by 8 bases, with 10 bases between the two germline ends. This CDR3 has 13 residues. In nucleotides, the CDR3 is TGTGCCAGCAGCGAAATGGGGGATTCACCCCTCCACTTT. Its protein is CASSEMGDSPLHF.

V gene TRBV5-4 combines with J gene TRBJ2-3, with D perhaps assigned TRBD1 or TRBD2 (5 bases each). Germline CDR1 is SGHNT and CDR2 is YYREEE (reference sequence). CDR3 size: 16 residues. The V and J ends lost 0 bases and 0 bases respectively, with 11 bases between them. In DNA form, the CDR3 reads TGTGCCAGCAGCTTGGGGGGGTCCCCTAGCACAGATACGCAGTATTTT. Translated: CASSLGGSPSTDTQYF.

This clone was seen a single time. The chain combines TRBV7-8 with TRBJ1-5, with D unresolved. CDR3 length: 16 amino acids. V lost 3 bases and J lost 2, with 14 bases in between. Germline CDR1 reads SGHVS; CDR2 reads FQNEAQ. CDR3 region: CASSFSVVGGNQPQHF. In DNA, the CDR3 is TGTGCCAGCAGCTTTTCCGTGGTTGGTGGCAATCAGCCCCAGCATTTT.

This clone occurred a few times. The rearrangement links TRBV7-9 to TRBJ1-2, with D possibly matching TRBD1 (6 bases). Germline-derived CDR1 and CDR2 are SEHNR and FQNEAQ (reference sequence). This CDR3 region has 15 residues. Trimming cost V 5 bases and J 8 bases, with 21 bases left between them. The CDR3 here is CASSPTGTVTSGYTF. The CDR3 DNA follows: TGTGCCAGCAGCCCTACAGGGACCGTAACTTCGGGCTACACCTTC.

The chain recombines TRBV5-4 with TRBJ2-3; TRBD1 might be the D (6 bases). The CDR3 covers 14 residues. The germline V gene encodes CDR1 SGHNT and CDR2 YYREEE (reference sequence). The V end lost 0 bases, the J end lost 4 bases, and 9 bases lay between the germline ends. CDR3 nucleotide sequence: TGTGCCAGCAGCTTGGGGGGGCTTCCAGATACGCAGTATTTT. Its translation is CASSLGGLPDTQYF.

This rearrangement joins TRBV6-6 to TRBJ2-5; D remains unclear. The CDR3 extends over 13 amino acids. Per germline, CDR1 MNHNY and CDR2 SVGAGI (reference sequence). Trimming pared 4 bases from V and 1 base from J, leaving 7 bases between. The CDR3 region is CASSSQTQETQYF. The CDR3 DNA follows: TGTGCCAGCAGTTCCCAGACCCAAGAGACCCAGTACTTC.

J is TRBJ1-6 and V is TRBV5-1; TRBD1 matches 9 bases. With 7 bases clipped from V and 7 bases from J, the junction kept 6 bases outside the gene matches. This CDR3 region has 14 residues. From germline, CDR1 is SGHRS and CDR2 YFSETQ. Here the CDR3 DNA reads TGCGCCAGCCACGGGGACAGGGAGAATTCACCCCTCCACTTT. The encoded protein is CASHGDRENSPLHF.

The CDR3 region is CASSEKRGNTDTQYF. For the CDR3, the DNA is TGTGCCAGCAGTGAAAAGCGGGGAAACACAGATACGCAGTATTTT. This chain links TRBV6-1 with TRBJ2-3, with TRBD2 identical over 7 bases. The CDR3 is made up of 15 amino acids. CDR1 is MNHNS, CDR2 SASEGT, per germline. V shed 2 bases, J shed 2 bases, and the junction held 4 bases outside the gene matches.

In this sample, this clone is medium-sized (0.01 to 0.1%). The chain combines TRBV4-1 with TRBJ1-2; maybe TRBD1 (5 bases). The CDR3 spans 15 residues. The germline CDR1 and CDR2 sequences are MGHRA and YSYEKL. V lost 0 bases to trimming and J lost 7 bases, with 15 bases between them. The CDR3 nucleotides are TGCGCCAGCAGCCAAGAATCCACGGGACTGGCTGGCTACACCTTC. Protein: CASSQESTGLAGYTF.

The chain couples TRBV5-1 to TRBJ1-1, with a weak D call TRBD1 (5 bases). The length of the CDR3 is 15 residues. V gave up 0 bases and J gave up 7 bases, with 16 bases separating them. The germline CDR1 and CDR2 sequences are SGHRS and YFSETQ. The CDR3 sequence: CASSLGPQGNFEAFF. The CDR3 DNA sequence: TGCGCCAGCAGCTTGGGGCCTCAGGGAAATTTTGAAGCTTTCTTT.

A single count supports this clone. The rearrangement links TRBV28 to TRBJ1-2; no clear D. V shed 3 bases and J shed 4 bases, with 12 bases lying between them. This CDR3 has 14 amino acids. Germline values: CDR1 MDHEN, CDR2 SYDVKM. As DNA, the CDR3 is TGTGCCAGCAGTTTGGTGTCGGAATCCTATGGCTACACCTTC. The encoded protein is CASSLVSESYGYTF.

The CDR3 nucleotides are TGCGCCAGCAGTGAAGGGACCTCGGAGGCTTTCTTT. As protein: CASSEGTSEAFF. The J gene is TRBJ1-1, the V gene TRBV10-1; D perhaps matches TRBD1 (5 bases). The CDR3 spans 12 residues. Trimming took off 3 bases at V and 11 bases at J, with 13 bases between the two ends. The germline V gene encodes CDR1 WNHNN and CDR2 SYGVQD (reference sequence).

The V call is TRBV28, the J call TRBJ1-2; unclear D gene. Germline lookup yields CDR1 MDHEN and CDR2 SYDVKM. The V end lost 5 bases, the J end lost 5 bases, and 12 bases lay between the germline ends. The CDR3 loop spans 13 amino acids. The CDR3 DNA reads as TGTGCCAGCAGTCTATCCGCCGGATATGGCTACACCTTC. This encodes CASSLSAGYGYTF.

The chain's CDR3 is CARLLGPAMNTEAFF. The CDR3 DNA is TGTGCCAGATTACTGGGACCAGCCATGAACACTGAAGCTTTCTTT. The J gene is TRBJ1-1, the V gene TRBV6-8; D is perhaps TRBD1 (5 bases). The CDR3 is made up of 15 amino acids. Between the trimmed V and J ends, which lost 9 bases and 0 bases, there was a span of 17 bases. Per the germline V gene, CDR1 is MNHGY and CDR2 is SAAAGT.

V gene TRBV2 combines with J gene TRBJ2-1; 7 bases are shared with TRBD1. Looked up from germline, CDR1 is SNHLY and CDR2 is FYNNEI. CDR3 length: 13 residues. The J segment lost 5 bases and the V segment lost 7 bases, leaving 5 bases of the junction unmatched. CDR3 nucleotide sequence: TGTGCCAGCAAGCTGCAGGGGGACAATGAGCAGTTCTTC. Amino acids: CASKLQGDNEQFF.

The chain combines TRBV28 with TRBJ1-2; 7 bases are shared with TRBD1. This CDR3 has 15 amino acids. The germline CDR1 and CDR2 sequences are MDHEN and SYDVKM. The ends lost 5 bases at V and 2 bases at J; junction bases unmatched: 8. This CDR3 is CASSAPGQSNYGYTF. CDR3 nucleotide sequence: TGTGCCAGCAGTGCACCGGGACAGTCCAACTATGGCTACACCTTC.

This chain joins TRBV6-5 and TRBJ1-1, with D perhaps TRBD1 (5 bases). The CDR3 length is 16 residues. Germline lookup yields CDR1 MNHEY and CDR2 SVGAGI. V dropped 0 bases and J dropped 6 bases, with 17 bases sitting between them. For the CDR3, the DNA is TGTGCCAGCAGTTACTCGGGTGGCAGGGATTACGCTGAAGCTTTCTTT. It specifies CASSYSGGRDYAEAFF.

This chain links TRBV6-5 with TRBJ1-2; D is perhaps TRBD1 (5 bases). The germline V gene encodes CDR1 MNHEY and CDR2 SVGAGI. The CDR3 consists of 14 residues. Trimming took 6 bases from V and 4 from J, leaving 15 bases between them. The CDR3 DNA reads TGTGCCAGCAGCCCTCAGGGTCTGGGCTATGGCTACACCTTC. This encodes CASSPQGLGYGYTF.

This chain joins TRBV11-3 and TRBJ2-2, with TRBD1 matching over 7 bases. The V segment lost 5 bases and the J segment 6 bases; nucleotides outside the gene matches: 3. This CDR3 is built from 13 residues. From germline, CDR1 is SGHNT and CDR2 YENEEA. The chain's CDR3 is CASSDRDPGELFF. For the CDR3, the DNA is TGTGCCAGCAGCGACAGGGATCCCGGGGAGCTGTTTTTT. Filled out from reference TRBV11-3 and TRBJ2-2, the complete variable domain reads EAGVVQSPRYKIIEKKQPVAFWCNPISGHNTLYWYLQNLGQGPELLIRYENEEAVDDSQLPKDRFSAERLKGVDSTLKIQPAELGDSAVYLCASSDRDPGELFFGEGSRLTVL.

The rearrangement links TRBV2 to TRBJ1-5; D is ambiguous. V lost 4 bases, J lost 6 bases, and 16 bases lay in between. CDR1 and CDR2 (germline): SNHLY, FYNNEI. This CDR3 contains 15 residues. CDR3 sequence: CASSVGQEAGQPQHF. The CDR3 DNA sequence: TGTGCCAGCAGTGTAGGGCAGGAGGCCGGTCAGCCCCAGCATTTT.

The V call is TRBV2, the J call TRBJ2-1; D possibly corresponds to TRBD2 (6 bases). This CDR3 is 13 amino acids long. V was shortened by 8 bases and J by 2 bases, with 10 bases between the two germline ends. Germline V gene lookup returns CDR1 SNHLY and CDR2 FYNNEI. As DNA, the CDR3 is TGTGCCAGCGGGCGGGGCACCTACAATGAGCAGTTCTTC. Protein sequence: CASGRGTYNEQFF. The variable domain in full, with the rest retrieved from reference TRBV2 and TRBJ2-1, is EPEVTQTPSHQVTQMGQEVILRCVPISNHLYFYWYRQILGQKVEFLVSFYNNEISEKSEIFDDQFSVERPDGSNFTLKIRSTKLEDSAMYFCASGRGTYNEQFFGPGTRLTVL.

The chain combines TRBV18 with TRBJ1-1, with 7 positions matching TRBD1. This CDR3 has 14 residues. Germline CDR1 KGHSH, CDR2 LQKENI. V gave up 5 bases and J gave up 1 base; unmatched junction bases: 4. The DNA for the CDR3 is TGTGCCAGCTCAGCGACAGGGAAGAACACTGAAGCTTTCTTT. It codes for CASSATGKNTEAFF.

The V call is TRBV6-6, the J call TRBJ1-5; no clear D. The CDR3 consists of 13 residues. The germline V gene has CDR1 MNHNY and CDR2 SVGAGI (reference sequence). The V end was cut by 5 bases, the J end by 1 base, with 6 bases between. CDR3 loop: CASSQDSNQPQHF. Here the CDR3 DNA reads TGTGCCAGCAGTCAAGACAGCAATCAGCCCCAGCATTTT.